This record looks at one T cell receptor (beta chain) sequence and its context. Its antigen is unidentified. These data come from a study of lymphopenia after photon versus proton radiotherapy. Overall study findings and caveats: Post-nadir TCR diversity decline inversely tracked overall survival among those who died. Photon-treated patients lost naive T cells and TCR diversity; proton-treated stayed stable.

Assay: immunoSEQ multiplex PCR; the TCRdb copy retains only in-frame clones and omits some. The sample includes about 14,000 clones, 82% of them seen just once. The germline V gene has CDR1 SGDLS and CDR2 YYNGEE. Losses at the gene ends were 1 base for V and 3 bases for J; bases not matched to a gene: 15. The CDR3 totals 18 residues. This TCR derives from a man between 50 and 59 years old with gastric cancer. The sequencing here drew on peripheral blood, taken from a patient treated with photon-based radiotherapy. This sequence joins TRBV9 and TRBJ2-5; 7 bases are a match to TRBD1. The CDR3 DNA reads TGTGCCAGCAGCGTATCTTCTGGGGGACAGACACGCAAAGAGACCCAGTACTTC. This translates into CASSVSSGGQTRKETQYF.